Presented here are 16 T cell receptor beta chains from one specimen sequenced in a study of low-dose radiotherapy and immunotherapy resistance in tumors. Alpha and beta chains were covered, as first-strand cDNA relied on TRAV- and TRBV-specific primers. Amplification of TCRs used a constant-region primer and V-primer adapter for around 18 PCR cycles. TCRdb processed the reads anew with MiXCR; each CDR3 protein has one entry. Here the sample spans 8,500 to 14,000 distinct CDR3 sequences, 60% to 80% being singletons. Source of these receptors: a human donor with advanced metastatic prostate, ovarian, gallbladder or colorectal cancer (not recorded which). This table probably holds off-target reads from a library built for another chain.

This clonotype has a handful of counts. The V gene is TRBV19, the J gene TRBJ1-6; 9 bases line up with TRBD1. The CDR3 consists of 17 residues. Losses at the gene ends were 7 bases for V and 7 bases for J; bases not matched to a gene: 14. Germline V gene sequence: CDR1 LNHDA, CDR2 SQIVND (reference sequence). The CDR3: CASTSRVQGASNSPLHF. CDR3 sequence (DNA): TGTGCCAGTACCTCCCGTGTACAGGGGGCATCGAATTCACCCCTCCACTTT. The complete variable domain, with remaining parts taken from reference TRBV19 and TRBJ1-6, reads DGGITQSPKYLFRKEGQNVTLSCEQNLNHDAMYWYRQDPGQGLRLIYYSQIVNDFQKGDIAEGYSVSREKKESFPLTVTSAQKNPTAFYLCASTSRVQGASNSPLHFGNGTRLTVT.

The chain is built from TRBV10-3 and TRBJ2-3, with TRBD2 matching over 9 bases. CDR1 and CDR2 (germline): ENHRY, SYGVKD. V lost 2 bases to trimming and J lost 1 base; unmatched junction nucleotides: 4. CDR3 length: 16 residues. Written as DNA, the CDR3 is TGTGCCATCAGTGAGAGGAGACTAGCGGGCACAGATACGCAGTATTTT. This encodes CAISERRLAGTDTQYF.

V gene TRBV6-6 combines with J gene TRBJ1-5, with a tentative D call TRBD1 (5 bases). Germline loops: CDR1 MNHNY, CDR2 SVGAGI (reference sequence). V was cut by 4 bases and J by 3 bases, with 10 bases left in between. The CDR3 sequence is 14 residues long. The CDR3 is CASSSQGDNQPQHF. The CDR3 DNA follows: TGTGCCAGCAGTTCTCAGGGTGACAATCAGCCCCAGCATTTT.

This clonotype was seen only a few times. In DNA form, the CDR3 reads TGTGCCAGCAGTTACGGTCGCGGGAGGGCCCCCAATGAGCAGTTCTTC. Its translation: CASSYGRGRAPNEQFF. J is TRBJ2-1 and V is TRBV6-2 or TRBV6-3; 9 positions agree with TRBD2. Looked up from germline, CDR1 is MNHEY and CDR2 is SVGEGT. There are 16 residues in the CDR3. Trimming cost V 2 bases and J 6 bases; bases outside gene matches: 8.

V and J are TRBV18 and TRBJ1-1; D remains ambiguous. Germline V CDR1 and CDR2: KGHSH, LQKENI. The V and J ends lost 2 bases and 4 bases respectively, with 11 bases between them. This CDR3 is built from 14 residues. The CDR3 region is CASSPEGRPTEAFF. In nucleotides, the CDR3 is TGTGCCAGCTCACCAGAAGGGCGTCCCACTGAAGCTTTCTTT.

The chain has TRBV7-2 and TRBJ1-5; D unresolved. Trimming took 1 base from V and 7 from J, leaving 8 bases between them. The CDR3 covers 13 residues. CDR1 is SGHTA and CDR2 is FQGNSA in the germline V gene. DNA for the CDR3: TGTGCCAGCAGCTTAGAGATGAGCCAGCCCCAGCATTTT. Protein sequence: CASSLEMSQPQHF.

In this sample, this clonotype turned up once. The gene calls are TRBV12-3 or TRBV12-4 and TRBJ1-2; tentatively, D is TRBD1 (6 bases). This CDR3 contains 16 residues. V was pared by 7 bases and J by 4 bases, with 22 bases between. Here the CDR3 DNA reads TGTGCCAGCACCTCAAGGGGGGACGGAGACGTCTATGGCTACACCTTC. It specifies CASTSRGDGDVYGYTF.

The chain recombines TRBV12-3 or TRBV12-4 with TRBJ2-3; TRBD1 is a possible D gene (6 bases). The CDR3 contains 15 residues. Trimming took off 6 bases at V and 4 bases at J, with 17 bases between the two ends. CDR3 sequence reads: CASSPQGGYADTQYF. CDR3 bases: TGTGCCAGCAGCCCCCAAGGGGGTTACGCAGATACGCAGTATTTT.

The rearrangement joins TRBV5-1 to TRBJ1-1; D unresolved. The CDR3 spans 13 residues. V lost 4 bases and J lost 7, with 14 bases in between. The V gene's germline CDR1 is SGHRS and CDR2 YFSETQ. This CDR3 reads CASSPHGRGEAFF. The CDR3 DNA reads TGCGCCAGCAGCCCACACGGTCGGGGTGAAGCTTTCTTT.

This chain links TRBV6-1 with TRBJ1-5; tentative D call: TRBD1 (5 bases). From germline, CDR1 is MNHNS and CDR2 SASEGT. The CDR3 length is 13 residues. V was clipped by 6 bases and J by 6 bases, with 12 bases between them. The CDR3 region is CASREGRGQPQHF. CDR3 DNA: TGTGCCAGCAGGGAGGGTAGGGGTCAGCCCCAGCATTTT.

The chain recombines TRBV5-1 with TRBJ1-1, with a weak D call TRBD1 (5 bases). The V and J ends lost 0 bases and 6 bases respectively, with 9 bases between them. The CDR3 has 13 residues. The germline V gene encodes CDR1 SGHRS and CDR2 YFSETQ. The CDR3 DNA follows: TGCGCCAGCAGCTTGGTTCCGGGGGCTGAAGCTTTCTTT. Residues: CASSLVPGAEAFF.

This clonotype was seen a single time. This chain connects TRBV7-9 to TRBJ2-2, with 12 bases that match TRBD2. Trimming at V came to 4 bases and at J to 6 bases, leaving 6 bases not matched to a gene. Germline-derived CDR1 and CDR2 are SEHNR and FQNEAQ (reference sequence). This CDR3 is 16 amino acids long. The CDR3 region has the DNA TGTGCCAGCAGCTCGCTAGCGGGAGGGCCGCCCGGGGAGCTGTTTTTT. As protein: CASSSLAGGPPGELFF.

This clonotype was seen a handful of times. The V and J genes are TRBV6-5 and TRBJ2-7; D possibly corresponds to TRBD2 (5 bases). Germline V gene lookup returns CDR1 MNHEY and CDR2 SVGAGI. The CDR3 loop spans 17 amino acids. Trimming left V 0 bases short and J 7 bases short, with 22 bases between. The CDR3 is CASSYSRAGTLIPEQYF. The CDR3 region has the DNA TGTGCCAGCAGTTACTCGAGGGCAGGAACATTGATTCCTGAGCAGTACTTC.

This clonotype was seen a single time. This chain uses TRBV14 with TRBJ2-2, with D perhaps matching TRBD2 (7 bases). Trimming shortened V by 1 base and J by 4 bases, and 13 bases separated the two germline ends. Germline V CDR1 and CDR2: SGHDN, FVKESK. The CDR3 spans 16 residues. The CDR3 coding sequence is TGTGCCAGCAGCCAAGCCGGGGGGCTCGGCACCGGGGAGCTGTTTTTT. This gives the protein CASSQAGGLGTGELFF.

V and J are TRBV28 and TRBJ1-4, with D perhaps matching TRBD1 (5 bases). V lost 5 bases and J lost 0, with 13 bases in between. The CDR3 runs to 16 residues. The V gene's germline CDR1 is MDHEN and CDR2 SYDVKM. CDR3 loop: CASSPPGPATNEKLFF. In DNA, the CDR3 is TGTGCCAGCAGTCCGCCGGGGCCTGCAACTAATGAAAAACTGTTTTTT.

This rearrangement joins TRBV6-1 to TRBJ1-4; TRBD1 matches 7 bases. The V gene's germline CDR1 is MNHNS and CDR2 SASEGT. The CDR3 totals 14 residues. V shed 4 bases and J 8 bases; nucleotides not matched to a gene: 7. The CDR3 DNA reads as TGTGCCAGCAGTGTGTCGGACAGGTTCGAAAAACTGTTTTTT. It codes for CASSVSDRFEKLFF.